This TCR beta chain came from a study of human T cells and chemical hapten exposure. Broader study findings: TCRs exceeding a frequency of 1 in 1000 stayed unchanged under DPC sensitization.

This clonotype has a count of ten or more. Its specificity is not known. The CDR3 totals 14 residues. Unmatched junction bases numbered 4, after V lost 5 bases and J lost 4 bases. Germline assignment: CDR1 MNHEY and CDR2 SMNVEV (reference sequence). Unfractionated whole blood yielded total RNA. The study used a library that attached unique molecular identifiers to individual cDNA molecules. TCRdb passed the 5' RACE reads through MiXCR, listing each CDR3 protein once. Among approximately 140,000 distinct CDR3 sequences listed, roughly 4% were seen once. This chain links TRBV27 with TRBJ2-3, with 9 positions matching TRBD1. This receptor was identified in a female donor in good health. In DNA, the CDR3 is TGTGCCAGCAGTGTACAGGGGGCGTCAGATACGCAGTATTTT. Its translation: CASSVQGASDTQYF.